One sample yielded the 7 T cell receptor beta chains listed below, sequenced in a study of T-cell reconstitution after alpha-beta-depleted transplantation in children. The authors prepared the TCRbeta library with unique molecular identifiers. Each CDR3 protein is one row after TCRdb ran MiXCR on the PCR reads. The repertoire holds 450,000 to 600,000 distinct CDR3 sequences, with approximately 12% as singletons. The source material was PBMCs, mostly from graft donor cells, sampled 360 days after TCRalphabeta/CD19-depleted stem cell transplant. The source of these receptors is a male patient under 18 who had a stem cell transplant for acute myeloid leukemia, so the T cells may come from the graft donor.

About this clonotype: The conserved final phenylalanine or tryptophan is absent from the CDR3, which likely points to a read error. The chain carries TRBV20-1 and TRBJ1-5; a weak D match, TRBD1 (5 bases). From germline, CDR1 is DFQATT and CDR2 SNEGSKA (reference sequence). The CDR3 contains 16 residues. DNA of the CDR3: TGCTGTGCTTTTTACGTGACAACCCGGGGCGGTCAGCCCCAGCATTGT. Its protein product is CCAFYVTTRGGQPQHC.

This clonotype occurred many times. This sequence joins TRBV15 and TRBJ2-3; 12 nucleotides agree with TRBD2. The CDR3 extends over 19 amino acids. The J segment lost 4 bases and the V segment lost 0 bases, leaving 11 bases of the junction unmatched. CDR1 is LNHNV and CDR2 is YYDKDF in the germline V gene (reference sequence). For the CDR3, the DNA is TGTGCCACCAGCAGAGACCCTGTGACTAGCGGGAGATGGGCAGATACGCAGTATTTT. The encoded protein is CATSRDPVTSGRWADTQYF.

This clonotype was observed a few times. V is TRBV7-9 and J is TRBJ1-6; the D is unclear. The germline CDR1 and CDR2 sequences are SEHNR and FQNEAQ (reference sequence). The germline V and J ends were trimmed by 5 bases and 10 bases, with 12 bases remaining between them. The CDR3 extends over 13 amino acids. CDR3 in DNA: TGTGCCAGCAGCGGAGGGCAGGCCTCACCCCTCCACTTT. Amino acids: CASSGGQASPLHF.

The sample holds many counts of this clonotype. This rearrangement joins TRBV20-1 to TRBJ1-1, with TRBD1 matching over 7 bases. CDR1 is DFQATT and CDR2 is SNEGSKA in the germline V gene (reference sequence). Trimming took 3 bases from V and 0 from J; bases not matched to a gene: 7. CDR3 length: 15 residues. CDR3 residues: CSASRRGRMNTEAFF. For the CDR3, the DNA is TGCAGTGCTAGTCGTAGGGGGCGCATGAACACTGAAGCTTTCTTT.

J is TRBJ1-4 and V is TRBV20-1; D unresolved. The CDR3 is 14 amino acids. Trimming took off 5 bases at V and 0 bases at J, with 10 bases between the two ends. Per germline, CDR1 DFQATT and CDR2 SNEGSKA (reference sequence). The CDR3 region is CSARRIATNEKLFF. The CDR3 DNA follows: TGCAGTGCTCGACGGATTGCAACTAATGAAAAACTGTTTTTT.

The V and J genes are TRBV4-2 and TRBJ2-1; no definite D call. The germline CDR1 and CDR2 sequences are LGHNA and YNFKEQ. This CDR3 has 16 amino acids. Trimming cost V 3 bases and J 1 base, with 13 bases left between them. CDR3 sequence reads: CASSHFLSASYNEQFF. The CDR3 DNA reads TGTGCCAGCAGCCATTTTCTGTCGGCTTCCTACAATGAGCAGTTCTTC.

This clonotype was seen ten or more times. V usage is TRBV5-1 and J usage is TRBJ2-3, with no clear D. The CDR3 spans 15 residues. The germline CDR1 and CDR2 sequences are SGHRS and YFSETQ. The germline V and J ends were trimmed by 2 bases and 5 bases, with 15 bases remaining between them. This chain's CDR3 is CASSFEALWGDTQYF. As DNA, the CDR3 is TGCGCCAGCAGCTTCGAGGCCCTCTGGGGAGATACGCAGTATTTT.